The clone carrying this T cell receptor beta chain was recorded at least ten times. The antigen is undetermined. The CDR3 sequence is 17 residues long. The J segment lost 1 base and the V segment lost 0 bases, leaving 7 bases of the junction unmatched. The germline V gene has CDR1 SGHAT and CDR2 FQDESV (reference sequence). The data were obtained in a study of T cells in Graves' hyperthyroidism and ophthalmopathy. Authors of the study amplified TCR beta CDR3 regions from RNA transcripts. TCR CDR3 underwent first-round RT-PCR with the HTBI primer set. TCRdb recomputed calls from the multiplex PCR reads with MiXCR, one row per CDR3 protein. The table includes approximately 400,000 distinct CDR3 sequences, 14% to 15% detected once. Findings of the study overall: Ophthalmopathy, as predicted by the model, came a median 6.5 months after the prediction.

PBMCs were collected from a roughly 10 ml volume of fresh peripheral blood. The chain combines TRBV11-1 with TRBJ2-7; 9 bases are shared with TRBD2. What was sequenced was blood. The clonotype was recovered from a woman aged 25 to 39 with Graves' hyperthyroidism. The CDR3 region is CASSLAAGGSPSYEQYF. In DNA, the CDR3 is TGTGCCAGCAGCTTAGCGGCGGGAGGGAGTCCATCCTACGAGCAGTACTTC.